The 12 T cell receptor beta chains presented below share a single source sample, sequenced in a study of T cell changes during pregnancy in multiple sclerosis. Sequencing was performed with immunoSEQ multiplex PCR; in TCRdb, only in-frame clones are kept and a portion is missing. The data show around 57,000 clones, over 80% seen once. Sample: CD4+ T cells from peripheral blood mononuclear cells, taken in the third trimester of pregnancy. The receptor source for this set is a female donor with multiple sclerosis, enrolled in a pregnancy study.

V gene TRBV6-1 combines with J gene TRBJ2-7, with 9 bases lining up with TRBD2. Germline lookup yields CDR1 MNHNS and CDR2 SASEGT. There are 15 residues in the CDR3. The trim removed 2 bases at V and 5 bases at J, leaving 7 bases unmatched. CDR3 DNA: TGTGCCAGCAGTGAACAACGCGGGAGGGCCGACGAGCAGTACTTC. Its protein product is CASSEQRGRADEQYF.

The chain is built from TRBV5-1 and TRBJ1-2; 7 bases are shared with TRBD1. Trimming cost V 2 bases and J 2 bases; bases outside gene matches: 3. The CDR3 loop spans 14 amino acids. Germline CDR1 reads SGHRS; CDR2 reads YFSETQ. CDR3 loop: CASSFGTENYGYTF. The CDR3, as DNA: TGCGCCAGCAGCTTCGGGACAGAAAACTATGGCTACACCTTC.

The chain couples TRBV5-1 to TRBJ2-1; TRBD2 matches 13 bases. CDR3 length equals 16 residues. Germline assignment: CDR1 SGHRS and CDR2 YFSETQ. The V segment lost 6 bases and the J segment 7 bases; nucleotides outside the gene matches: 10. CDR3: CASKLAGGPVKNEQFF. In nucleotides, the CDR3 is TGCGCCAGCAAACTAGCGGGGGGGCCAGTAAAGAATGAGCAGTTCTTC. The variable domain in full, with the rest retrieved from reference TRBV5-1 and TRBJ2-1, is KAGVTQTPRYLIKTRGQQVTLSCSPISGHRSVSWYQQTPGQGLQFLFEYFSETQRNKGNFPGRFSGRQFSNSRSEMNVSTLELGDSALYLCASKLAGGPVKNEQFFGPGTRLTVL.

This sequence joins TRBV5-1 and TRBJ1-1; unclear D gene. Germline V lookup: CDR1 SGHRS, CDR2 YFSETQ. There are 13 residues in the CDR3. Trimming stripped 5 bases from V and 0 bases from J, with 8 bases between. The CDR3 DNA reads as TGCGCCAGCAGAAGGAGCCTGAACACTGAAGCTTTCTTT. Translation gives CASRRSLNTEAFF.

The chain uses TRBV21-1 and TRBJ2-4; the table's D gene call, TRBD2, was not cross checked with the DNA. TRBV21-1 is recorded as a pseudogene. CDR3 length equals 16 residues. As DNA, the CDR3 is TGTGCCAGCAGCAAAAGTTCTAGGTTAGCCAAAAACATTCAGTACTTC. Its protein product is CASSKSSRLAKNIQYF.

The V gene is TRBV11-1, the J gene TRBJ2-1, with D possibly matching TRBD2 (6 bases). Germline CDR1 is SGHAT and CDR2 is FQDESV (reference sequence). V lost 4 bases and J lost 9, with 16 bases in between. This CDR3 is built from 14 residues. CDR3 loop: CASSSGSLAGEQFF. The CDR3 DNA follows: TGTGCCAGCAGCTCGGGCTCACTAGCTGGTGAGCAGTTCTTC.

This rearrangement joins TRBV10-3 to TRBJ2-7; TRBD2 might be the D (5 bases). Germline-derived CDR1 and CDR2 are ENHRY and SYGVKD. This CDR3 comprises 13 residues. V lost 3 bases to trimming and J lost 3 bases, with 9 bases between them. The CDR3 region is CAISDPRDYEQYF. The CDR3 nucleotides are TGTGCCATCAGTGACCCCCGGGACTACGAGCAGTACTTC.

The CDR3 sequence is CASSSDGAYEQYF. CDR3 bases: TGTGCCAGCAGCTCCGACGGAGCCTACGAGCAGTACTTC. The chain employs TRBV9 and TRBJ2-7; D is undetermined. Trimming removed 4 bases from V and 2 bases from J, with 10 bases in between. Germline values: CDR1 SGDLS, CDR2 YYNGEE. There are 13 residues in the CDR3.

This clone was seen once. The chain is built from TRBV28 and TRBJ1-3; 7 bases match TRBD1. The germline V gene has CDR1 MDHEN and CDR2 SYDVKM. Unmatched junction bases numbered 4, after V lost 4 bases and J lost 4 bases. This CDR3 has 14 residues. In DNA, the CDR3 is TGTGCCAGCAGTTCCGGGACAGCCGGAAACACCATATATTTT. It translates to CASSSGTAGNTIYF.

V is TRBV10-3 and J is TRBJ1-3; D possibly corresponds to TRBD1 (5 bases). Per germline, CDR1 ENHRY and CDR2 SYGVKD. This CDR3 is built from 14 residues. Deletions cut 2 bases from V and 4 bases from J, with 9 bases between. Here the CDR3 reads CAISEGRDGNTIYF. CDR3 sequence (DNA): TGTGCCATCAGTGAGGGGAGGGACGGAAACACCATATATTTT.

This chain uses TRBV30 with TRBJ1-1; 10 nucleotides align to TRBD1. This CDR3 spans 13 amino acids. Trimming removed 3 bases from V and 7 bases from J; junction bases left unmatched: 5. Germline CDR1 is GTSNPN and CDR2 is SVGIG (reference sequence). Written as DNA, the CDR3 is TGTGCCTGGAGAATAAGGACAGGGGGTGAAGCTTTCTTT. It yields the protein CAWRIRTGGEAFF.

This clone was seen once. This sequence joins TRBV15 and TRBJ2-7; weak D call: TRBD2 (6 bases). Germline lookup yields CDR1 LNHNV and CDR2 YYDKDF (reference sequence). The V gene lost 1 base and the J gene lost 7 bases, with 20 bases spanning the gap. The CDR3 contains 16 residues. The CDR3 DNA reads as TGTGCCACCAGCAGAGTAAGACTAGAGGCCCTCTGGGAGCAGTACTTC. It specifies CATSRVRLEALWEQYF.